The rows below give T cell receptor beta chains drawn from one sample of a study of lymphopenia after photon versus proton radiotherapy. TCRdb's copy holds only in-frame clones and misses some; the assay was immunoSEQ multiplex PCR. Among 24,000 or so clones listed, more than 75% were seen once. The material sequenced was peripheral blood, taken from a patient treated with photon-based radiotherapy. The source is a man aged 35-49 years with gastric cancer. Both conserved end residues are part of each CDR3. Fields, in order: D gene, V gene, clone size, J gene, CDR3 protein, CDR3 DNA. The D gene is left open where the match is weak. A clone size is listed for some rows: how often the clone was seen (once, few, many), or a class if it is expanded.

-	TRBV18	-	TRBJ2-5	CASSTAQWETQYF	TGTGCCAGCTCCACCGCACAGTGGGAGACCCAGTACTTC
-	TRBV11-2	-	TRBJ1-1	CASSRYSGARMNTEAFF	TGTGCCAGCAGCCGGTATTCGGGCGCGCGAATGAACACTGAAGCTTTCTTT
-	TRBV19	-	TRBJ1-5	CATSEGLYQPQHF	TGTGCCACCAGCGAGGGTTTATATCAGCCCCAGCATTTT
TRBD2	TRBV6-1	-	TRBJ2-3	CASSEGVGLAGGLYTQYF	TGTGCCAGCAGTGAAGGGGTCGGACTAGCGGGGGGGCTGTATACGCAGTATTTT
-	TRBV14	once	TRBJ2-3	CASSQAQSTDTQYF	TGTGCCAGCAGCCAAGCACAGAGCACAGATACGCAGTATTTT
TRBD1	TRBV6-6	-	TRBJ1-1	CASSTTRGMNTEAFF	TGTGCCAGCAGTACAACCAGGGGGATGAACACTGAAGCTTTCTTT
-	TRBV9	-	TRBJ2-1	CASSVVVDNEQFF	TGTGCCAGCAGCGTAGTCGTGGATAATGAGCAGTTCTTC
-	TRBV2	-	TRBJ2-4	CASSEGQGLAKNIQYF	TGTGCCAGCAGTGAAGGACAGGGACTAGCCAAAAACATTCAGTACTTC
TRBD1	TRBV7-6	-	TRBJ1-1	CASSPEVGQDKMNTEAFF	TGTGCCAGCAGCCCAGAGGTGGGACAGGATAAGATGAACACTGAAGCTTTCTTT
TRBD1	TRBV9	-	TRBJ2-1	CASSAGTAYNEQFF	TGTGCCAGCAGTGCCGGGACAGCCTACAATGAGCAGTTCTTC
-	TRBV2	-	TRBJ2-1	CASSNQLGKGYNEQFF	TGTGCCAGCAGCAATCAACTAGGAAAGGGATACAATGAGCAGTTCTTC
TRBD1	TRBV7-9	few	TRBJ1-6	CASSPPDRVLSPLHF	TGTGCCAGCAGCCCTCCGGACAGGGTATTATCACCCCTCCACTTT
-	TRBV6-5	-	TRBJ2-7	CASSGGSYEQYF	TGTGCCAGCAGTGGCGGATCCTACGAGCAGTACTTC
-	TRBV7-8	-	TRBJ1-4	CASSLEGGREKLFF	TGTGCCAGCAGCTTAGAAGGGGGGAGGGAAAAACTGTTTTTT
-	TRBV19	-	TRBJ1-1	CASSTDRNTEAFF	TGTGCCAGTAGTACCGACAGGAACACTGAAGCTTTCTTT